This TCR beta chain emerged from a study of T cell responses to AZD1222 COVID-19 vaccine. Study-level results: Spike-specific TCR depth and breadth grew after two AZD1222 doses.

CDR3 length: 13 residues. Germline V gene lookup returns CDR1 SGHDT and CDR2 YYEEEE. With V trimmed by 8 bases and J by 4 bases, 6 bases remained unmatched. Libraries were prepared by immunoSEQ multiplex PCR; TCRdb keeps only in-frame clonotypes and omits some of them. The sample contains about 120,000 clones, about 90% of which appear only once. This clone was seen a single time. Its target is not known. This specimen was peripheral blood, taken on day 0 of AZD1222 vaccination. The V and J genes are TRBV5-6 and TRBJ1-2; TRBD1 agrees at 9 bases. The receptor was isolated from an adult in good health. CDR3 nucleotide sequence: TGTGCCAGTATGGGACAGGGTGCCTATGGCTACACCTTC. The encoded protein is CASMGQGAYGYTF.